What follows are 29 T cell receptor beta chains derived from one specimen sequenced in a study of identical twins. TCRdb itself ran the 5' RACE reads through MiXCR, one entry per CDR3 protein. In the table there are around 650,000 distinct CDR3 sequences, 7.1% of which are singletons. Separately, the same data were catalogued under a study of yellow fever vaccine responses in identical twins.

Sequences were obtained from PBMCs. The receptors were sampled from a woman under 30 in good health.

The chain combines TRBV20-1 with TRBJ2-1, with TRBD2 matching over 14 bases. V gave up 0 bases and J gave up 5 bases; unmatched junction bases: 12. CDR3 size: 19 residues. The germline V gene has CDR1 DFQATT and CDR2 SNEGSKA (reference sequence). The CDR3 DNA sequence: TGCAGTGCTAGAGAACCCGGGACTAGCGGGGGCATGAGGCACAATGAGCAGTTCTTC. Residues: CSAREPGTSGGMRHNEQFF.

This clonotype was detected only a few times. The chain recombines TRBV29-1 with TRBJ2-1; TRBD1 matches at 9 bases. V shed 1 base, J shed 2 bases, and the junction held 6 bases outside the gene matches. Germline-derived CDR1 and CDR2 are SQVTM and ANQGSEA. This CDR3 is 16 amino acids long. CDR3 nucleotides: TGCAGCGTTGAAGGAGGGACAGGGCCGACCTACAATGAGCAGTTCTTC. The encoded protein is CSVEGGTGPTYNEQFF.

The J gene is TRBJ1-2, the V gene TRBV21-1; the DNA was not used to check the table's D call, TRBD1. TRBV21-1 is an annotated pseudogene. The CDR3 loop spans 16 amino acids. The CDR3 DNA reads as TGTGCCAGCAGCCCTAAGCAGGGATTAACGAGCTATGGCTACACCTTC. This encodes CASSPKQGLTSYGYTF.

The genes are TRBV20-1 and TRBJ2-1, with TRBD2 matching over 12 bases. CDR3 length: 19 amino acids. In germline, CDR1 is DFQATT, CDR2 SNEGSKA (reference sequence). The ends lost 3 bases at V and 0 bases at J; junction bases unmatched: 12. The CDR3 nucleotides are TGCAGTGCTAGGGTGGCTAGCGGGAGGGTAGCTAACTCCTACAATGAGCAGTTCTTC. This translates into CSARVASGRVANSYNEQFF.

This clonotype has just a few counts. The chain employs TRBV7-8 and TRBJ2-1, with 9 positions matching TRBD1. CDR1 and CDR2 (germline): SGHVS, FQNEAQ. After removal of 1 base from V and 8 bases from J, the junction contained 15 bases not matched to a gene. The CDR3 runs 18 residues. The CDR3 here is CASSLGLLGTGLVYEQFF. CDR3 nucleotide sequence: TGTGCCAGCAGCTTAGGCTTGTTAGGGACAGGGTTAGTGTATGAGCAGTTCTTC.

This clonotype was seen ten or more times. The chain combines TRBV11-2 with TRBJ2-2; D not resolved. Germline V gene data show CDR1 as SGHAT and CDR2 as FQNNGV. Between the trimmed V and J ends, which lost 2 bases and 1 base, there was a span of 8 bases. There are 15 residues in the CDR3. This chain's CDR3 is CASSLKFQNTGELFF. CDR3 nucleotide sequence: TGTGCCAGCAGCTTAAAGTTCCAGAACACCGGGGAGCTGTTTTTT. Supplemented by reference TRBV11-2 and TRBJ2-2, the full variable domain reads EAGVAQSPRYKIIEKRQSVAFWCNPISGHATLYWYQQILGQGPKLLIQFQNNGVVDDSQLPKDRFSAERLKGVDSTLKIQPAKLEDSAVYLCASSLKFQNTGELFFGEGSRLTVL.

The V call is TRBV5-1, the J call TRBJ2-2, with 9 nucleotides matching TRBD2. The CDR3 runs to 14 residues. Germline trimming cut 6 bases from V and 2 bases from J; bases unmatched to any gene: 2. Per germline, CDR1 SGHRS and CDR2 YFSETQ. The CDR3 region has the DNA TGCGCCAGCAAAGCGGGGGGTAACACCGGGGAGCTGTTTTTT. Amino acid sequence: CASKAGGNTGELFF.

This clonotype was found many times. V gene TRBV3-1 combines with J gene TRBJ2-1, with 10 bases aligning to TRBD2. This CDR3 contains 17 residues. Trimming took 4 bases from V and 2 from J; bases not matched to a gene: 8. Germline CDR1 is LGHDT and CDR2 is YNNKEL (reference sequence). The CDR3 loop reads CASSRGVAGGPYNEQFF. The CDR3 DNA is TGTGCCAGCAGCCGTGGGGTAGCGGGAGGCCCCTACAATGAGCAGTTCTTC.

The V call is TRBV28, the J call TRBJ2-7, with D possibly being TRBD1 (7 bases). This CDR3 is 16 amino acids long. Germline V gene lookup returns CDR1 MDHEN and CDR2 SYDVKM. V lost 6 bases and J lost 4, with 22 bases in between. Here the CDR3 reads CASRLPSGDSRYEQYF. CDR3 DNA: TGTGCCAGCAGACTCCCTTCGGGGGACAGTCGGTACGAGCAGTACTTC.

This clonotype has at least ten counts. The chain joins TRBV20-1 to TRBJ2-5, with TRBD2 identical over 12 bases. J was trimmed by 9 bases and V by 6 bases; bases with no gene match: 17. This CDR3 is 16 amino acids long. In germline, CDR1 is DFQATT, CDR2 SNEGSKA (reference sequence). CDR3 sequence: CSALPGLAGPIGSQYF. In DNA form, the CDR3 reads TGCAGTGCACTACCGGGACTAGCGGGCCCGATCGGGTCCCAGTACTTC.

There are a few counts of this clonotype. The chain combines TRBV9 with TRBJ2-1, with TRBD2 matching 8 bases. CDR3 length: 14 residues. V was pared by 6 bases and J by 6 bases, with 8 bases of the junction left unmatched. Germline lookup yields CDR1 SGDLS and CDR2 YYNGEE. DNA for the CDR3: TGTGCCAGCACTGTCGGGGGGGGTACCAATGAGCAGTTCTTC. Translating gives CASTVGGGTNEQFF.

J is TRBJ1-2 and V is TRBV27, with TRBD1 identical over 8 bases. From germline, CDR1 is MNHEY and CDR2 SMNVEV (reference sequence). V lost 5 bases, J lost 7 bases, and 6 bases stayed unmatched. This CDR3 is 13 amino acids long. For the CDR3, the DNA is TGTGCCAGCAGTAACGACAGGGGCCGTGGCTACACCTTC. Translated, it gives CASSNDRGRGYTF.

This clonotype was counted ten times or more. The chain carries TRBV29-1 and TRBJ2-1; 9 bases align to TRBD2. The length of the CDR3 is 16 residues. CDR1 and CDR2 (germline): SQVTM, ANQGSEA. J gave up 4 bases and V 3 bases, and 10 bases lay outside the gene matches. The DNA of the CDR3 is TGCAGCGTTGAGGGCCTTGCGGGAGGGGGGTACAATGAGCAGTTCTTC. Its translation: CSVEGLAGGGYNEQFF.

V gene TRBV2 combines with J gene TRBJ2-7, with 9 bases identical to TRBD1. The CDR3 consists of 13 residues. The trim removed 4 bases at V and 5 bases at J, leaving 3 bases unmatched. CDR1 and CDR2 from the germline V gene are SNHLY and FYNNEI. The CDR3 coding sequence is TGTGCCAGCAGTGGGACAGGGGTCCACGAGCAGTACTTC. Residues: CASSGTGVHEQYF. The full variable domain, in which reference TRBV2 and TRBJ2-7 provide the parts outside the CDR3, is EPEVTQTPSHQVTQMGQEVILRCVPISNHLYFYWYRQILGQKVEFLVSFYNNEISEKSEIFDDQFSVERPDGSNFTLKIRSTKLEDSAMYFCASSGTGVHEQYFGPGTRLTVT.

At least ten counts were recorded for this clonotype. The chain is built from TRBV24-1 and TRBJ2-7; D is unresolved. V lost 5 bases, J lost 0 bases, and 10 bases lay in between. This CDR3 is 14 amino acids long. Germline V CDR1 and CDR2: KGHDR, SFDVKD. The CDR3 DNA reads as TGTGCCACCAGTGTTCATTCCAGCTCCTACGAGCAGTACTTC. It codes for CATSVHSSSYEQYF.

CDR3 loop: CASSQGFRDREFQKADGYTF. CDR3 in DNA: TGCGCCAGCAGCCAAGGCTTCCGGGACAGGGAATTCCAAAAGGCAGATGGCTACACCTTC. The J gene is TRBJ1-2, the V gene TRBV4-1, with 9 positions matching TRBD1. Germline CDR1 reads MGHRA; CDR2 reads YSYEKL. The J segment lost 6 bases and the V segment lost 1 base, leaving 21 bases of the junction unmatched. The CDR3 is made up of 20 amino acids.

Ten or more counts support this clonotype. V usage is TRBV10-2 and J usage is TRBJ2-5; 12 nucleotides agree with TRBD2. J gave up 2 bases and V 6 bases, and 7 bases lay outside the gene matches. This CDR3 is 16 amino acids long. Germline values: CDR1 WSHSY, CDR2 SAAADI. CDR3 bases: TGCGCCAGCAGAGCACTAGCGGGGGGTTGGCAAGAGACCCAGTACTTC. This gives the protein CASRALAGGWQETQYF.

This clonotype appeared many times. The chain recombines TRBV6-1 with TRBJ2-2; the match to TRBD2 covers 7 bases. Per germline, CDR1 MNHNS and CDR2 SASEGT. This CDR3 region has 16 residues. V lost 8 bases, J lost 4 bases, and 13 bases stayed unmatched. The CDR3 nucleotides are TGTGCCAGCCCATCGGGGGAGGGTCGAAGCACCGGGGAGCTGTTTTTT. It is translated as CASPSGEGRSTGELFF.

This clonotype was seen more than once but under ten times. This chain uses TRBV6-6 with TRBJ2-2; TRBD1 or TRBD2 may be the D gene (6 bases each). V was shortened by 7 bases and J by 7 bases, with 10 bases between the two germline ends. CDR3 length: 12 residues. The germline V gene encodes CDR1 MNHNY and CDR2 SVGAGI (reference sequence). The CDR3 loop reads CASTGASGELFF. In DNA form, the CDR3 reads TGTGCCAGCACGGGGGCCAGCGGGGAGCTGTTTTTT.

The rearrangement joins TRBV20-1 to TRBJ2-5; no firm D call. CDR1 is DFQATT, CDR2 SNEGSKA, per germline (reference sequence). The CDR3 is made up of 15 amino acids. V gave up 0 bases and J gave up 0 bases, with 11 bases separating them. The CDR3 loop is CSARDHRRYQETQYF. The DNA of the CDR3 is TGCAGTGCTAGAGATCATCGACGCTACCAAGAGACCCAGTACTTC.

V and J are TRBV6-1 and TRBJ1-2; D is ambiguous. With 6 bases removed from V and 4 bases from J, the gap between germline ends came to 15 bases. This CDR3 contains 14 residues. Germline V gene data show CDR1 as MNHNS and CDR2 as SASEGT. Here the CDR3 DNA reads TGTGCCAGCAGCCTCACCACTTGGGGCTATGGCTACACCTTC. Translating gives CASSLTTWGYGYTF.

Only a few counts were recorded for this clonotype. This chain joins TRBV7-9 and TRBJ2-3; 9 nucleotides line up with TRBD2. V shed 4 bases, J shed 3 bases, and the junction held 11 bases outside the gene matches. Germline V CDR1 and CDR2: SEHNR, FQNEAQ (reference sequence). The CDR3 has 17 residues. The CDR3 loop is CASSSGTSSVWTDTQYF. CDR3 in DNA: TGTGCCAGCAGCTCCGGGACTAGCTCTGTTTGGACAGATACGCAGTATTTT.

This clonotype was counted ten times or more. The gene calls are TRBV7-8 and TRBJ2-3, with TRBD1 identical over 8 bases. The CDR3 totals 15 residues. CDR1 is SGHVS, CDR2 FQNEAQ, per germline. J lost 2 bases, V lost 3 bases, and 4 bases had no gene match. As DNA, the CDR3 is TGTGCCAGCAGCTTCCGGACAGGGACCACAGATACGCAGTATTTT. This encodes CASSFRTGTTDTQYF.

The sample holds a few counts of this clonotype. V usage is TRBV20-1 and J usage is TRBJ2-1; D uncertain. The CDR3 runs 13 residues. The germline V and J ends were trimmed by 1 base and 5 bases, with 9 bases remaining between them. Germline CDR1 reads DFQATT; CDR2 reads SNEGSKA (reference sequence). CDR3 in amino acids: CSARGQADNEQFF. CDR3 coding DNA: TGCAGTGCTAGAGGCCAGGCCGACAATGAGCAGTTCTTC.

The rearrangement joins TRBV21-1 to TRBJ1-6. TRBV21-1 constitutes a pseudogene. The CDR3 is 17 amino acids. The CDR3 region is CASSKETGSSYNSPLHF. CDR3 DNA: TGTGCCAGCAGCAAAGAAACAGGGAGCTCCTATAATTCACCCCTCCACTTT.

The rearrangement links TRBV27 to TRBJ2-1, with 12 bases lining up with TRBD2. Germline V CDR1 and CDR2: MNHEY, SMNVEV (reference sequence). J lost 7 bases, V lost 5 bases, and 9 bases had no gene match. The CDR3 extends over 16 amino acids. This CDR3 is CASSSSTSGSFNEQFF. CDR3 DNA sequence: TGTGCCAGCAGTAGCTCGACTAGCGGGAGTTTTAATGAGCAGTTCTTC.

CDR3 nucleotide sequence: TGCAGTGCCCTCCGGACAGCTGATTACGAGCAGTACGTC. Its protein is CSALRTADYEQYV. The chain employs TRBV20-1 and TRBJ2-7; a possible D gene is TRBD1 (6 bases). CDR3 length equals 13 residues. The V and J ends lost 6 bases and 4 bases respectively, with 16 bases between them. The germline V gene encodes CDR1 DFQATT and CDR2 SNEGSKA (reference sequence).

In its sample, this clonotype was seen a few times. The chain links TRBV3-1 to TRBJ1-1; the D is unclear. Germline loops: CDR1 LGHDT, CDR2 YNNKEL (reference sequence). The CDR3 runs 14 residues. Trimming stripped 0 bases from V and 5 bases from J, with 10 bases between. CDR3 bases: TGTGCCAGCAGCCAAGATGCGGGAAGGACTGAAGCTTTCTTT. This encodes CASSQDAGRTEAFF.

This clonotype was seen a few times. The chain links TRBV20-1 to TRBJ2-1; 10 bases map to TRBD2. CDR3 length: 13 amino acids. The trim removed 4 bases at V and 9 bases at J, leaving 6 bases unmatched. CDR1 DFQATT and CDR2 SNEGSKA come from the germline V gene (reference sequence). The CDR3 DNA follows: TGCAGTGCTAATCCAGCGGGAGGGAGTGAGCAGTTCTTC. Its translation: CSANPAGGSEQFF.